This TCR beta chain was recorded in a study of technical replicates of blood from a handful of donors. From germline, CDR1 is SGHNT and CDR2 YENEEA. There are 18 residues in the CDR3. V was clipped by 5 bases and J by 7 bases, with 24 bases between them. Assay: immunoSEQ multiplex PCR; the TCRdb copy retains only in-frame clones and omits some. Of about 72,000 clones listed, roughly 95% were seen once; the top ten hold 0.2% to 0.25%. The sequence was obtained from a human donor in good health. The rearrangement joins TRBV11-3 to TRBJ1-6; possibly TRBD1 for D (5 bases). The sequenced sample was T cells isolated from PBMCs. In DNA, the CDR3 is TGTGCCAGCAGCCATCCCAAAATCGGGGGGATGATCAATTCACCCCTCCACTTT. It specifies CASSHPKIGGMINSPLHF.